A single sample gave rise to the 31 T cell receptor beta chains below, sequenced in a study of blood T cells in healthy people across ages. Next came a second PCR, run for about 7 to 12 cycles, which used a sample-barcoded 5' primer along with a J-beta primer mix. TCRdb analysed the 5' RACE reads with MiXCR anew, one entry per CDR3 protein. The repertoire holds about a million distinct CDR3 sequences, with roughly 52% as singletons. The sequencing input was blood. Every receptor here comes from a man younger than 45 in good health.

This chain joins TRBV6-6 and TRBJ2-5; the D gene is possibly TRBD2 (5 bases). Germline CDR1 and CDR2: MNHNY and SVGAGI (reference sequence). The CDR3 sequence is 13 residues long. V lost 7 bases and J 1 base, leaving 10 bases between the germline ends. The CDR3 DNA is TGTGCCAGCAACCTACTAGTCCAAGAGACCCAGTACTTC. It codes for CASNLLVQETQYF.

About this clonotype: A read error may explain this, as a much larger clone is one base away. This chain uses TRBV7-8 with TRBJ2-5, with TRBD1 identical over 7 bases. The CDR3 contains 14 residues. V shed 8 bases, J shed 11 bases, and the junction held 17 bases outside the gene matches. CDR1 and CDR2 (germline): SGHVS, FQNEAQ. The CDR3 loop reads CASGALTGRFEQYF. The CDR3, as DNA: TGTGCCAGCGGCGCATTGACAGGGCGGTTTGAGCAGTACTTC.

V usage is TRBV14 and J usage is TRBJ1-1, with 8 bases that match TRBD1. Trimming removed 4 bases from V and 5 bases from J; junction bases left unmatched: 9. This CDR3 has 15 residues. Germline CDR1 reads SGHDN; CDR2 reads FVKESK. CDR3 in amino acids: CASSLQDRAATEAFF. CDR3 nucleotide sequence: TGTGCCAGCAGCCTTCAGGACAGGGCCGCGACTGAAGCTTTCTTT.

This sequence joins TRBV9 and TRBJ2-1; 7 bases agree with TRBD1. This CDR3 comprises 15 residues. After removal of 7 bases from V and 2 bases from J, the junction contained 9 bases not matched to a gene. Looked up from germline, CDR1 is SGDLS and CDR2 is YYNGEE. CDR3: CASQSRGNPYNEQFF. CDR3 DNA sequence: TGTGCCAGCCAAAGCAGGGGGAACCCCTACAATGAGCAGTTCTTC.

V usage is TRBV28 and J usage is TRBJ1-4; no reliable D call. Germline V CDR1 and CDR2: MDHEN, SYDVKM. The CDR3 spans 13 residues. With 7 bases removed from V and 4 bases from J, the gap between germline ends came to 10 bases. This CDR3 is CASKNGYNEKLFF. CDR3 sequence (DNA): TGTGCCAGCAAGAACGGCTATAATGAAAAACTGTTTTTT.

The chain is built from TRBV20-1 and TRBJ2-4, with 13 bases matching TRBD2. The tail of the sequence fits TRBJ2-5 better, so the J call may be wrong. Germline V gene lookup returns CDR1 DFQATT and CDR2 SNEGSKA (reference sequence). The CDR3 runs 14 residues. CDR3 amino acids: CSAITSGGGETQYF. The DNA for the CDR3 is TGCAGTGCCATAACTAGCGGGGGGGGAGAGACCCAGTACTTC.

In its sample, this clonotype was seen once. The V gene is TRBV6-2 or TRBV6-3, the J gene TRBJ1-2, with TRBD1 matching 10 bases. The germline CDR1 and CDR2 sequences are MNHEY and SVGEGT. V lost 5 bases and J lost 4; bases outside the gene matches: 16. This CDR3 has 18 amino acids. The CDR3 region has the DNA TGTGCCAGCAGTGTCCCGGGACAGGGGCTGATTAGTCGCTATGGCTACACCTTC. Translation: CASSVPGQGLISRYGYTF.

This clonotype was detected once. The rearrangement links TRBV28 to TRBJ1-1, with TRBD1 as a possible D gene (6 bases). Trimming shortened V by 6 bases and J by 1 base, and 12 bases separated the two germline ends. From germline, CDR1 is MDHEN and CDR2 SYDVKM. The CDR3 is 14 amino acids. Written as DNA, the CDR3 is TGTGCCAGCAGCGGGAGGGGGAGGAACACTGAAGCTTTCTTT. Protein: CASSGRGRNTEAFF.

This sequence joins TRBV24-1 and TRBJ1-5; D may be TRBD1 (5 bases). CDR1 is KGHDR and CDR2 is SFDVKD in the germline V gene. Deletions cut 5 bases from V and 3 bases from J, with 10 bases between. This CDR3 comprises 14 residues. This CDR3 reads CATSGAGNNQPQHF. The DNA for the CDR3 is TGTGCCACCAGTGGTGCAGGGAACAATCAGCCCCAGCATTTT.

The gene calls are TRBV7-9 and TRBJ2-3; 10 bases are shared with TRBD2. CDR1 is SEHNR and CDR2 is FQNEAQ in the germline V gene (reference sequence). The CDR3 loop spans 16 amino acids. Trimming removed 4 bases from V and 2 bases from J; junction bases left unmatched: 6. Written as DNA, the CDR3 is TGTGCCAGCAGCTCTACCCTAGCGGGGGACACAGATACGCAGTATTTT. It specifies CASSSTLAGDTDTQYF.

The V gene is TRBV4-1, the J gene TRBJ1-2; tentatively, D is TRBD1 (6 bases). Per germline, CDR1 MGHRA and CDR2 YSYEKL. The CDR3 has 13 amino acids. The ends were cut back, 3 bases at V and 8 bases at J, with 13 bases in the middle. The CDR3 coding sequence is TGCGCCAGCAGCCAGGCCGAGGGGGTAGGCTACACCTTC. Its translation: CASSQAEGVGYTF.

The chain links TRBV4-1 to TRBJ1-4; tentative D call: TRBD1 (5 bases). This CDR3 is 15 amino acids long. Germline CDR1 reads MGHRA; CDR2 reads YSYEKL. Deletions cut 1 base from V and 3 bases from J, with 9 bases between. CDR3 in DNA: TGCGCCAGCAGCCAAGCTGGGGGGGCTAATGAAAAACTGTTTTTT. Protein sequence: CASSQAGGANEKLFF.

In this sample, this clonotype turned up a few times. This CDR3 reads CASRVGVAGGREETQYF. CDR3 bases: TGTGCCAGCAGAGTCGGAGTAGCGGGGGGGCGGGAAGAGACCCAGTACTTC. This chain links TRBV27 with TRBJ2-5; 11 bases match TRBD2. The CDR3 totals 17 residues. Trimming cost V 6 bases and J 3 bases; bases outside gene matches: 12. CDR1 MNHEY and CDR2 SMNVEV come from the germline V gene (reference sequence).

The chain is built from TRBV6-5 and TRBJ2-5, with 8 bases lining up with TRBD1. CDR3 size: 15 residues. V lost 7 bases to trimming and J lost 1 base; unmatched junction nucleotides: 8. Germline CDR1 and CDR2: MNHEY and SVGAGI. The CDR3 bases are TGTGCCAGCAAGGCGGACAGGGCTTTCCAAGAGACCCAGTACTTC. It codes for CASKADRAFQETQYF.

At least ten counts were recorded for this clonotype. This chain connects TRBV6-5 to TRBJ2-3; 14 bases fit TRBD2. Germline assignment: CDR1 MNHEY and CDR2 SVGAGI. CDR3 length: 17 residues. After removal of 0 bases from V and 5 bases from J, the junction contained 4 bases not matched to a gene. This CDR3 reads CASSYSPTSGGVDTQYF. In nucleotides, the CDR3 is TGTGCCAGCAGTTACTCACCGACTAGCGGGGGGGTAGATACGCAGTATTTT.

This clonotype was recorded a few times. The genes are TRBV6-1 and TRBJ1-1, with unresolved D. CDR1 MNHNS and CDR2 SASEGT come from the germline V gene. The CDR3 has 14 amino acids. The V end was cut by 2 bases, the J end by 4 bases, with 11 bases between. This chain's CDR3 is CASSETTSSTEAFF. Written as DNA, the CDR3 is TGTGCCAGCAGTGAAACCACCTCTAGCACTGAAGCTTTCTTT.

Only a few counts were recorded for this clonotype. The chain uses TRBV6-5 and TRBJ2-6; 8 bases line up with TRBD1. CDR3 length: 15 amino acids. Germline V lookup: CDR1 MNHEY, CDR2 SVGAGI. J lost 1 base, V lost 4 bases, and 0 bases had no gene match. CDR3 loop: CASSWTGSGANVLTF. Here the CDR3 DNA reads TGTGCCAGCAGTTGGACAGGGTCTGGGGCCAACGTCCTGACTTTC.

The chain is built from TRBV28 and TRBJ2-4, with TRBD1 matching 7 bases. The end of the DNA fits TRBJ2-7 better, so the J call may be wrong. In germline, CDR1 is MDHEN, CDR2 SYDVKM. The CDR3 sequence is 15 residues long. This chain's CDR3 is CASSFSDRANYEQYF. CDR3 DNA sequence: TGTGCCAGCAGTTTCTCCGACAGGGCTAACTACGAGCAGTACTTC.

The V gene is TRBV11-2, the J gene TRBJ2-5, with D perhaps TRBD2 (6 bases). Trimming removed 0 bases at V and 2 bases at J, with 16 bases between. This CDR3 has 17 residues. Germline assignment: CDR1 SGHAT and CDR2 FQNNGV. The CDR3 reads CASSLDPGLGGQETQYF. CDR3 DNA: TGTGCCAGCAGCTTAGATCCCGGCCTCGGAGGGCAAGAGACCCAGTACTTC.

The rearrangement joins TRBV5-1 to TRBJ2-7; TRBD1 agrees at 7 bases. Germline V CDR1 and CDR2: SGHRS, YFSETQ. The J segment lost 2 bases and the V segment lost 0 bases, leaving 5 bases of the junction unmatched. The CDR3 is 15 residues long. The CDR3 DNA reads TGCGCCAGCAGCTTGGGGGACAGCTACACCTACGAGCAGTACTTC. Translated, it gives CASSLGDSYTYEQYF.

This clonotype was found a few times. The V call is TRBV7-2, the J call TRBJ2-6; D perhaps matches TRBD1 (5 bases). Germline V CDR1 and CDR2: SGHTA, FQGNSA. This CDR3 has 15 amino acids. V gave up 3 bases and J gave up 2 bases, with 8 bases separating them. Here the CDR3 reads CASSFMDTGANVLTF. The CDR3 DNA reads TGTGCCAGCAGCTTCATGGACACTGGGGCCAACGTCCTGACTTTC. Supplemented by reference TRBV7-2 and TRBJ2-6, the full variable domain reads GAGVSQSPSNKVTEKGKDVELRCDPISGHTALYWYRQSLGQGLEFLIYFQGNSAPDKSGLPSDRFSAERTGGSVSTLTIQRTQQEDSAVYLCASSFMDTGANVLTFGAGSRLTVL.

Written as DNA, the CDR3 is TGTGCCAGCAGCCGGGGACAGGGGGCGACCTATGGCTACACCTTC. As protein: CASSRGQGATYGYTF. This sequence joins TRBV28 and TRBJ1-2; TRBD1 agrees at 12 bases. V lost 6 bases to trimming and J lost 4 bases; unmatched junction nucleotides: 6. The CDR3 runs to 15 residues. Germline CDR1 MDHEN, CDR2 SYDVKM.

This clonotype has more than one count but fewer than ten. The chain uses TRBV12-3 or TRBV12-4 and TRBJ2-3; D is unclear. CDR3 length: 13 amino acids. The V and J ends lost 0 bases and 6 bases respectively, with 7 bases between them. This CDR3 is CASSLAIMDTQYF. CDR3 in DNA: TGTGCCAGCAGTTTAGCAATCATGGATACGCAGTATTTT.

This clonotype appeared a few times. CDR3 sequence reads: CASSPTEGATNEKLFF. CDR3 in DNA: TGTGCCAGCAGCCCTACAGAGGGTGCAACTAATGAAAAACTGTTTTTT. The V and J genes are TRBV7-9 and TRBJ1-4; D not resolved. The CDR3 runs to 16 residues. Germline assignment: CDR1 SEHNR and CDR2 FQNEAQ (reference sequence). V dropped 5 bases and J dropped 0 bases, with 13 bases sitting between them.

The table lists this clonotype with a few counts. The gene calls are TRBV29-1 and TRBJ1-2; D not resolved. The V end lost 0 bases, the J end lost 8 bases, and 13 bases lay between the germline ends. Germline CDR1 SQVTM, CDR2 ANQGSEA. CDR3 size: 13 residues. The CDR3 DNA reads as TGCAGCGTTGAAGATCAGGACCTATCCGGCTACACCTTC. Its translation is CSVEDQDLSGYTF.

This clonotype was seen more than once but under ten times. The chain couples TRBV24-1 to TRBJ2-7; maybe TRBD1 (5 bases). The CDR3 is 16 amino acids. CDR1 and CDR2 from the germline V gene are KGHDR and SFDVKD. Trimming pared 2 bases from V and 0 bases from J, leaving 13 bases between. CDR3 coding DNA: TGTGCCACCAGTGATTATCAGGGCCCGAACTCCTACGAGCAGTACTTC. Translated: CATSDYQGPNSYEQYF.

The chain has TRBV20-1 and TRBJ2-7, with 9 nucleotides matching TRBD1. V shed 3 bases, J shed 4 bases, and the junction held 7 bases outside the gene matches. The germline V gene has CDR1 DFQATT and CDR2 SNEGSKA (reference sequence). The length of the CDR3 is 14 residues. The DNA for the CDR3 is TGCAGTGCTAGCCCGGGACAGGGCAATTACGAGCAGTACTTC. It codes for CSASPGQGNYEQYF.

The CDR3 DNA reads as TGTGCCAGCAGTAAGTTGAATGAGCAGTTCTTC. It translates to CASSKLNEQFF. V usage is TRBV28 and J usage is TRBJ2-1; D remains ambiguous. The germline V gene encodes CDR1 MDHEN and CDR2 SYDVKM. Trimming stripped 5 bases from V and 7 bases from J, with 6 bases between. The CDR3 extends over 11 amino acids.

Worth noting for this clonotype: A much larger clonotype is one base distant, so this may be a read error. The rearrangement joins TRBV29-1 to TRBJ2-5, with 7 nucleotides matching TRBD1. The CDR3 runs 13 residues. Germline V gives CDR1 SQVTM, CDR2 ANQGSEA. The DNA of the CDR3 is TGCAGCGCTGAAGAGGGGGCAGAGGAGACCCAGTACTTC. It yields the protein CSAEEGAEETQYF. The entire variable domain, with the rest obtained from reference TRBV29-1 and TRBJ2-5, is as follows: SAVISQKPSRDICQRGTSLTIQCQVDSQVTMMFWYRQQPGQSLTLIATANQGSEATYESGFVIDKFPISRPNLTFSTLTVSNMSPEDSSIYLCSAEEGAEETQYFGPGTRLLVL.

The gene calls are TRBV27 and TRBJ1-1; D might be TRBD1 (5 bases). Deletions cut 4 bases from V and 4 bases from J, with 13 bases between. The germline V gene has CDR1 MNHEY and CDR2 SMNVEV (reference sequence). The length of the CDR3 is 14 residues. CDR3 region: CASSWGIEGTEAFF. In DNA form, the CDR3 reads TGTGCCAGCAGTTGGGGGATTGAGGGCACTGAAGCTTTCTTT.

This clonotype has a handful of counts. The CDR3 loop is CASSRESGRFYGYTF. In DNA form, the CDR3 reads TGTGCCAGCAGCCGCGAATCGGGGCGATTCTATGGCTACACCTTC. V is TRBV7-9 and J is TRBJ1-2; D may be TRBD1 (5 bases). This CDR3 spans 15 amino acids. V was clipped by 5 bases and J by 4 bases, with 17 bases between them. In germline, CDR1 is SEHNR, CDR2 FQNEAQ (reference sequence).